This paragraph covers one T cell receptor (beta chain) sequence. Its specificity is unknown. Clones were read by immunoSEQ multiplex PCR, and TCRdb kept only the in-frame ones, dropping some. The sample records 110,000 to 150,000 clones, 80% to 90% being singletons. The record originates from a study of T cell responses to AZD1222 COVID-19 vaccine. Findings and limits, study-wide: Spike-specific TCR breadth rose after two AZD1222 doses, and depth rose as well. Regions 160-218 and 743-854 held dominance among vaccine-associated CD4 TCRs, which spanned spike.

The sequences come from peripheral blood, collected on day 0 of AZD1222 vaccination. This clonotype originated in an adult in good health.

Here the CDR3 DNA reads TGTGCCAGCAGCCATCTGACTTTACCAGGGGACGGACGGGAGCTGTTTTTT. Amino acids: CASSHLTLPGDGRELFF. J is TRBJ2-2 and V is TRBV14; TRBD1 is a possible D gene (6 bases). V lost 3 bases to trimming and J lost 9 bases, with 23 bases between them. CDR1 and CDR2 from the germline V gene are SGHDN and FVKESK. The CDR3 spans 17 residues.